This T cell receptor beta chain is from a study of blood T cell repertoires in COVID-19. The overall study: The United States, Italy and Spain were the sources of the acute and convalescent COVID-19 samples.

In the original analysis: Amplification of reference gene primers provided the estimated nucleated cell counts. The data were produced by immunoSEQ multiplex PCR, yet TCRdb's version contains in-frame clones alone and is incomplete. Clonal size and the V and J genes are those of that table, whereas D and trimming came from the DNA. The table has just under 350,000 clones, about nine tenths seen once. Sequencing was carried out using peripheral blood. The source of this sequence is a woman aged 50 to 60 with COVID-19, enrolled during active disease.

CDR3 region: CASSLDPSLAGLRTDTQYF. CDR3 sequence (DNA): TGTGCCAGCAGCTTAGACCCTTCTTTAGCGGGCTTACGCACAGATACGCAGTATTTT. This rearrangement joins TRBV7-2 to TRBJ2-3; 7 positions agree with TRBD2. The germline V gene has CDR1 SGHTA and CDR2 FQGNSA. The CDR3 runs 19 residues. J gave up 1 base and V 1 base, and 14 bases lay outside the gene matches.